These T cell receptor beta chains were read from a single sample in a study of CD8 T cells in Susac syndrome. One entry per CDR3 protein results from TCRdb running MiXCR on the immunoSEQ multiplex PCR reads. The repertoire holds tens of thousands of distinct CDR3 sequences, with roughly 91% as singletons. The sequenced sample was CD8+ T cells from PBMCs. All receptors come from a human donor with multiple sclerosis. CDR3s include the opening cysteine and the closing phenylalanine or tryptophan. A D gene is named only where the DNA matches it firmly. Clone size is given for some rows only: seen once, a few or many times, or a class if the clone is expanded.

abundance,v_gene,j_gene,d_gene,CDR3nt,CDR3aa
once,TRBV13,TRBJ1-5,-,TGTGCCAGCAGCTTAGGGATAGGTGGGGGCAATCAGCCCCAGCATTTT,CASSLGIGGGNQPQHF
-,TRBV28,TRBJ2-5,-,TGTGCCAGCAGTTCTTCTTATTCCTATCAAGAGACCCAGTACTTC,CASSSSYSYQETQYF
once,TRBV19,TRBJ2-1,TRBD2,TGTGCCAGTAGTCCCAGTAGCGGGGGACCCTACAATGAGCAGTTCTTC,CASSPSSGGPYNEQFF
-,TRBV11-3,TRBJ2-5,-,TGTGCCAGCTCCAAGGCAGGGGAGACCCAGTACTTC,CASSKAGETQYF
-,TRBV2,TRBJ1-6,TRBD1,TGTGCCAGCAGCATAACAGGGGGAGGATCACCCCTCCACTTT,CASSITGGGSPLHF
once,TRBV3-1,TRBJ2-1,-,TGTGCCAGCAGCCAGGGAGCCGGGGAGCAGTTCTTC,CASSQGAGEQFF
once,TRBV28,TRBJ2-7,-,TGTGCCAGCAGTTCAAACTACTACGAGCAGTACTTC,CASSSNYYEQYF
-,TRBV20-1,TRBJ2-3,-,TGCAGTGCCCCGAGCACAGATACGCAGTATTTT,CSAPSTDTQYF
-,TRBV27,TRBJ1-1,-,TGTGCCAGCAGTTTTTACCCGCCGAACACTGAAGCTTTCTTT,CASSFYPPNTEAFF
-,TRBV6-2/TRBV6-3,TRBJ2-3,-,TGTGCCAGCAGTTACTCGATTAGAATTGGGACGGGAGAGCGCTCTAGCACAGATACGCAGTATTTT,CASSYSIRIGTGERSSTDTQYF
-,TRBV3-1,TRBJ2-5,TRBD2,TGTGCCAGCAGCCAAGATGTGGCTAGCGGTCAAGAGACCCAGTACTTC,CASSQDVASGQETQYF
once,TRBV19,TRBJ1-1,-,TGTGCCAGTATCACCGGAGGGGGTGCTTTCTTT,CASITGGGAFF
once,TRBV9,TRBJ1-2,-,TGTGCCAGCAGCGTAGATGGAGGGGACACTAACTATGGCTACACCTTC,CASSVDGGDTNYGYTF
-,TRBV27,TRBJ2-5,TRBD2,TGTGCCAGCAGTTTTGGGACAGATAGCGGGGGGAGCCCTGTCACCCAGTACTTC,CASSFGTDSGGSPVTQYF
-,TRBV12-5,TRBJ2-7,-,TGTGCTAGTGGTTTGATAGTGGGACGCCTTTATGAGCAGTACTTC,CASGLIVGRLYEQYF
-,TRBV6-1,TRBJ2-7,TRBD2,TGTGCCAGCAGTGAACGCCAGCGGGGCTTCTACGAGCAGTACTTC,CASSERQRGFYEQYF
-,TRBV9,TRBJ1-1,-,TGTGCCAGCAGCTTCTCGGCTCTGAACACTGAAGCTTTCTTT,CASSFSALNTEAFF
once,TRBV7-3,TRBJ2-1,TRBD2,TGTGCCAGCAGCGCCTTAGCGGGAAACGTTTTAAATGAGCAGTTCTTC,CASSALAGNVLNEQFF
once,TRBV7-9,TRBJ1-1,-,TGTGCCAGCAGCTTAGACAGCCGATTGAACACTGAAGCTTTCTTT,CASSLDSRLNTEAFF
few,TRBV28,TRBJ1-5,TRBD1,TGTGCCAGCAGTTTTGGACAGGGGTTTAGGCAGCCCCAGCATTTT,CASSFGQGFRQPQHF
-,TRBV28,TRBJ2-5,TRBD1,TGTGCCAGCAGTCAAGAGGTCCAGGGGGTCAAAGAGACCCAGTACTTC,CASSQEVQGVKETQYF
-,TRBV7-6,TRBJ2-1,-,TGTGCCAGCAGCTTACGGGGCGTAAGCTCCTACAATGAGCAGTTCTTC,CASSLRGVSSYNEQFF
-,TRBV16,TRBJ2-6,-,TGTGCCAGCAGCCAATTCCAAACCTCTGGGGCCAACGTCCTGACTTTC,CASSQFQTSGANVLTF
once,TRBV7-3,TRBJ2-5,TRBD2,TGTGCCAGCAGCCCACCCCCGGCGGGGGGCCCCAAGACCCAGTACTTC,CASSPPPAGGPKTQYF
-,TRBV13,TRBJ2-3,-,TGTGCCAGCAGCTCCGGACAGTTCCTCACAGATACGCAGTATTTT,CASSSGQFLTDTQYF
-,TRBV10-2,TRBJ2-7,TRBD2,TGCGCCAGCAGAACCGGGACTAGCGGGAACGAGCAGTACTTC,CASRTGTSGNEQYF
few,TRBV6-5,TRBJ2-2,-,TGTGCCAGCAGTTACCTACGTCACGGGGAGCTGTTTTTT,CASSYLRHGELFF
-,TRBV19,TRBJ2-7,-,TGTGCCAGTAGTATCTCAGGGGCAGTCCACGAGCAGTACTTC,CASSISGAVHEQYF
-,TRBV4-1,TRBJ2-7,-,TGCGCCAGCAGCCAAGGGGATCCGAGCACCTACGAGCAGTACTTC,CASSQGDPSTYEQYF
few,TRBV28,TRBJ2-7,-,TGTGCCAGCACTCTCGACGGTTCCTACGAGCAGTACTTC,CASTLDGSYEQYF
once,TRBV15,TRBJ1-1,-,TGTGCCACCAGCAACCCGCGACAGGCAAGACTAGAAGCTTTCTTT,CATSNPRQARLEAFF
-,TRBV28,TRBJ2-3,-,TGTGCCAGCAGTCTCGGGGCCACAGATACGCAGTATTTT,CASSLGATDTQYF
-,TRBV25-1,TRBJ2-3,TRBD1,TGTGCCAGCATCCTATCCGGGGACAGAGGGGGACCAGATACGCAGTATTTT,CASILSGDRGGPDTQYF